This entry lists 15 T cell receptor beta chains sequenced from one sample in a study of shared clonotypes between healthy human individuals. Using immunoSEQ multiplex PCR, the repertoire was profiled, and TCRdb retains in-frame clones only, with some absent. The profile covers 450,000 to 500,000 clones, with about 78% appearing a single time and approximately 12% taken by the ten largest. Sequencing was performed on PBMCs. The receptors come from a woman aged 40-49 years in good health. Some clones in this sample may be carry-over from other donors' samples.

V usage is TRBV6-5 and J usage is TRBJ2-7; maybe TRBD2 (6 bases). Trimming pared 6 bases from V and 7 bases from J, leaving 13 bases between. Germline CDR1 reads MNHEY; CDR2 reads SVGAGI. There are 12 residues in the CDR3. DNA of the CDR3: TGTGCCAGCAGCCGAGGGGCGGGGGAGCAGTACTTC. It encodes CASSRGAGEQYF.

CDR3: CASSLTWGQGGDNEQFF. For the CDR3, the DNA is TGTGCCAGCAGCTTGACATGGGGACAGGGGGGGGACAATGAGCAGTTCTTC. V usage is TRBV5-4 and J usage is TRBJ2-1; 11 nucleotides line up with TRBD1. Trimming at V came to 1 base and at J to 5 bases, leaving 8 bases not matched to a gene. The CDR3 has 17 residues. Germline V gene data show CDR1 as SGHNT and CDR2 as YYREEE (reference sequence).

This clone has ten or more counts. CDR3 loop: CASSPTDGTGGLSEQFF. The DNA for the CDR3 is TGCGCCAGCAGCCCGACCGACGGGACAGGGGGTTTAAGTGAGCAGTTCTTC. The chain combines TRBV5-1 with TRBJ2-1, with 11 bases lining up with TRBD1. The CDR3 runs 17 residues. CDR1 is SGHRS and CDR2 is YFSETQ in the germline V gene. The ends lost 4 bases at V and 9 bases at J; junction bases unmatched: 15.

This clone appeared once. This chain uses TRBV30 with TRBJ2-3; TRBD1 or TRBD2 may be the D gene (5 bases each). The V and J ends lost 4 bases and 6 bases respectively, with 23 bases between them. This CDR3 contains 16 residues. Germline V lookup: CDR1 GTSNPN, CDR2 SVGIG (reference sequence). DNA for the CDR3: TGTGCCTGGACCGTATCGTGGGGCGGGCGCCGGGATACGCAGTATTTT. It codes for CAWTVSWGGRRDTQYF. Filled out from reference TRBV30 and TRBJ2-3, the complete variable domain reads SQTIHQWPATLVQPVGSPLSLECTVEGTSNPNLYWYRQAAGRGLQLLFYSVGIGQISSEVPQNLSASRPQDRQFILSSKKLLLSDSGFYLCAWTVSWGGRRDTQYFGPGTRLTVL.

The rearrangement joins TRBV7-3 to TRBJ2-1; possibly TRBD2 for D (5 bases). The CDR3 runs to 13 residues. Germline CDR1 SGHTA, CDR2 FQGTGA. Trimming took 5 bases from V and 1 from J, leaving 6 bases between them. The CDR3 DNA reads TGTGCCAGCAGCCCGGGGTCCTACAATGAGCAGTTCTTC. Translating gives CASSPGSYNEQFF.

This clone was counted at least ten times. This chain joins TRBV7-6 and TRBJ2-1; D remains ambiguous. This CDR3 is built from 15 residues. With 5 bases removed from V and 3 bases from J, the gap between germline ends came to 14 bases. CDR1 is SGHVS and CDR2 is FNYEAQ in the germline V gene. The CDR3 DNA reads TGTGCCAGCAGCCCTGGGAATCAAAACTACAATGAGCAGTTCTTC. It encodes CASSPGNQNYNEQFF. Full variable domain (remainder filled in from reference TRBV7-6 and TRBJ2-1): GAGVSQSPRYKVTKRGQDVALRCDPISGHVSLYWYRQALGQGPEFLTYFNYEAQQDKSGLPNDRFSAERPEGSISTLTIQRTEQRDSAMYRCASSPGNQNYNEQFFGPGTRLTVL.

Worth noting for this clone: A far larger clone is off by one base, so a read error is likely. The chain combines TRBV15 with TRBJ1-4; D is undetermined. The V and J ends lost 0 bases and 0 bases respectively, with 8 bases between them. This CDR3 comprises 16 residues. CDR1 is LNHNV, CDR2 YYDKDF, per germline (reference sequence). The CDR3: CATSRDAAATNEKLFF. DNA for the CDR3: TGTGCCACCAGCAGAGATGCGGCCGCAACTAATGAAAAACTGTTTTTT.

CDR3 sequence reads: CASSRLGAGTGELFF. In DNA form, the CDR3 reads TGCGCCAGCAGCCGTCTGGGGGCTGGCACCGGGGAGCTGTTTTTT. The chain couples TRBV5-1 to TRBJ2-2; tentatively, D is TRBD1 (6 bases). Germline assignment: CDR1 SGHRS and CDR2 YFSETQ. The V and J ends lost 4 bases and 4 bases respectively, with 14 bases between them. This CDR3 has 15 amino acids.

The chain combines TRBV5-1 with TRBJ2-7; 11 bases align to TRBD2. Germline loops: CDR1 SGHRS, CDR2 YFSETQ. The V and J ends lost 7 bases and 2 bases, in that order; junction bases with no gene match: 8. The CDR3 covers 15 residues. CDR3 region: CASSLAGGPTYEQYF. CDR3 in DNA: TGCGCCAGCTCGCTAGCGGGAGGACCGACCTACGAGCAGTACTTC. Complete variable domain (other parts from reference TRBV5-1 and TRBJ2-7): KAGVTQTPRYLIKTRGQQVTLSCSPISGHRSVSWYQQTPGQGLQFLFEYFSETQRNKGNFPGRFSGRQFSNSRSEMNVSTLELGDSALYLCASSLAGGPTYEQYFGPGTRLTVT.

J is TRBJ2-4 and V is TRBV5-6; D is undetermined. The germline gives CDR1 SGHDT, CDR2 YYEEEE. Trimming cost V 0 bases and J 0 bases, with 4 bases left between them. The CDR3 extends over 14 amino acids. The CDR3 DNA reads as TGTGCCAGCAGCTTGGTGGGAGCCAAAAACATTCAGTACTTC. It yields the protein CASSLVGAKNIQYF. Based on the CDR3 plus reference TRBV5-6 and TRBJ2-4, the full variable domain is DAGVTQSPTHLIKTRGQQVTLRCSPKSGHDTVSWYQQALGQGPQFIFQYYEEEERQRGNFPDRFSGHQFPNYSSELNVNALLLGDSALYLCASSLVGAKNIQYFGAGTRLSVL.

The CDR3, as DNA: TGTGCCAGTAGACCAGGGCGGGAAGAAAAACTGTTTTTT. It encodes CASRPGREEKLFF. This chain links TRBV19 with TRBJ1-4, with D tentatively TRBD1 (5 bases). Trimming pared 6 bases from V and 8 bases from J, leaving 13 bases between. Germline assignment: CDR1 LNHDA and CDR2 SQIVND (reference sequence). This CDR3 is 13 amino acids long.

The V call is TRBV7-2, the J call TRBJ1-1; no reliable D call. V lost 2 bases to trimming and J lost 1 base, with 5 bases between them. This CDR3 is 13 amino acids long. CDR1 SGHTA and CDR2 FQGNSA come from the germline V gene. CDR3 bases: TGTGCCAGCAGCTTACAATGGAACACTGAAGCTTTCTTT. Translated: CASSLQWNTEAFF. Combining the CDR3 with reference TRBV7-2 and TRBJ1-1 gives the whole variable domain GAGVSQSPSNKVTEKGKDVELRCDPISGHTALYWYRQSLGQGLEFLIYFQGNSAPDKSGLPSDRFSAERTGGSVSTLTIQRTQQEDSAVYLCASSLQWNTEAFFGQGTRLTVV.

V and J are TRBV19 and TRBJ2-3, with 11 bases lining up with TRBD2. Looked up from germline, CDR1 is LNHDA and CDR2 is SQIVND (reference sequence). This CDR3 region has 16 residues. The trim removed 3 bases at V and 6 bases at J, leaving 8 bases unmatched. The CDR3 here is CASSMVSGRATDTQYF. The CDR3 coding sequence is TGTGCCAGTAGTATGGTTAGCGGGAGGGCCACTGATACGCAGTATTTT.

The V and J genes are TRBV30 and TRBJ1-5; no clear D. V gave up 0 bases and J gave up 6 bases, with 12 bases separating them. The CDR3 is 14 amino acids. Germline-derived CDR1 and CDR2 are GTSNPN and SVGIG (reference sequence). Here the CDR3 DNA reads TGTGCCTGGAGTGTGGCGACAATCAGTCAGCCCCAGCATTTT. Translated: CAWSVATISQPQHF. The complete variable domain, with remaining parts taken from reference TRBV30 and TRBJ1-5, reads SQTIHQWPATLVQPVGSPLSLECTVEGTSNPNLYWYRQAAGRGLQLLFYSVGIGQISSEVPQNLSASRPQDRQFILSSKKLLLSDSGFYLCAWSVATISQPQHFGDGTRLSIL.

V gene TRBV19 combines with J gene TRBJ1-5; TRBD1 agrees at 7 bases. This CDR3 comprises 15 residues. The germline V gene encodes CDR1 LNHDA and CDR2 SQIVND (reference sequence). V trimming: 6 bases; J trimming: 4 bases; junction bases outside the gene matches: 9. CDR3 nucleotide sequence: TGTGCCAGTAGGTCACAGGGGACCCGGAATCAGCCCCAGCATTTT. Residues: CASRSQGTRNQPQHF.